Listed here are 19 T cell receptor beta chains from one sample, sequenced in a study of radiotherapy plus CTLA-4 blockade in lung cancer. TCRdb's copy holds only in-frame clones and misses some; the assay was immunoSEQ multiplex PCR. Altogether roughly 110,000 clones are present, roughly 80% being singletons, with the ten largest covering about 3.3%. Sequencing was performed on peripheral blood, taken from a patient treated with radiotherapy plus ipilimumab. Source of these receptors: a human donor with non-small cell lung cancer that progressed on radiotherapy plus ipilimumab. Some clones in this sample may be carry-over from other donors' samples.

The CDR3 DNA follows: TGTGCCAGCAGCTTAGCTTCAATCATAGGCACAGATACGCAGTATTTT. Amino acid sequence: CASSLASIIGTDTQYF. The rearrangement links TRBV7-8 to TRBJ2-3; no clear D gene. Per the germline V gene, CDR1 is SGHVS and CDR2 is FQNEAQ. V was shortened by 0 bases and J by 1 base, with 11 bases between the two germline ends. CDR3 length: 16 residues.

V usage is TRBV27 and J usage is TRBJ1-4, with a possible D match to TRBD1 (5 bases). The V end lost 1 base, the J end lost 8 bases, and 17 bases lay between the germline ends. Germline CDR1 and CDR2: MNHEY and SMNVEV (reference sequence). The CDR3 runs 16 residues. The chain's CDR3 is CASSLYPPQVGEKLFF. The CDR3 DNA reads as TGTGCCAGCAGTTTATACCCCCCACAGGTTGGGGAAAAACTGTTTTTT. Full variable domain (remainder filled in from reference TRBV27 and TRBJ1-4): EAQVTQNPRYLITVTGKKLTVTCSQNMNHEYMSWYRQDPGLGLRQIYYSMNVEVTDKGDVPEGYKVSRKEKRNFPLILESPSPNQTSLYFCASSLYPPQVGEKLFFGSGTQLSVL.

This clone was seen a few times. The V gene is TRBV4-2, the J gene TRBJ1-5; 8 bases agree with TRBD1. V lost 1 base, J lost 4 bases, and 9 bases stayed unmatched. Germline-derived CDR1 and CDR2 are LGHNA and YNFKEQ. This CDR3 region has 17 residues. The chain's CDR3 is CASSQVIRDRKNQPQHF. The CDR3 coding sequence is TGTGCCAGCAGCCAAGTTATCCGGGACAGGAAAAATCAGCCCCAGCATTTT.

The chain couples TRBV14 to TRBJ1-3; D is unclear. The V end was cut by 1 base, the J end by 2 bases, with 9 bases between. The germline V gene encodes CDR1 SGHDN and CDR2 FVKESK. The CDR3 runs to 15 residues. The CDR3 DNA reads as TGTGCCAGCAGCCAAGCAGGTTTCGCTGGAAACACCATATATTTT. As protein: CASSQAGFAGNTIYF.

A few counts support this clone. CDR3 nucleotides: TGTGCCAGCAGCAGGGGACAGGCACTCATTGTTGGAAACACCATATATTTT. This gives the protein CASSRGQALIVGNTIYF. V usage is TRBV21-1 and J usage is TRBJ1-3; the table's D call TRBD1 went unverified against the DNA. TRBV21-1 constitutes a pseudogene. CDR3 length equals 17 residues.

This clone was seen only once. The J gene is TRBJ2-3, the V gene TRBV5-1; D assignment may be TRBD1 or TRBD2 (5 bases each). The V gene lost 6 bases and the J gene lost 0 bases, with 20 bases spanning the gap. CDR3 size: 17 residues. Germline values: CDR1 SGHRS, CDR2 YFSETQ. CDR3 residues: CASMGQVGTLSTDTQYF. CDR3 nucleotide sequence: TGCGCCAGCATGGGCCAGGTGGGGACCTTAAGCACAGATACGCAGTATTTT.

This chain connects TRBV19 to TRBJ1-6; a weak D match, TRBD1 (5 bases). In germline, CDR1 is LNHDA, CDR2 SQIVND (reference sequence). V gave up 4 bases and J gave up 8 bases, with 33 bases separating them. CDR3 length: 21 residues. CDR3 nucleotides: TGTGCCAGTAGTACCCTACGACAGCCCTCAAAGTTTATTCGTGTTGATTCACCCCTCCACTTT. The encoded protein is CASSTLRQPSKFIRVDSPLHF.

Comment on this clone: A read error may produce the germline difference seen at one junction end. This chain links TRBV19 with TRBJ1-6; 7 nucleotides line up with TRBD1. CDR3 length: 15 residues. CDR1 and CDR2 (germline): LNHDA, SQIVND (reference sequence). In nucleotides, the CDR3 is TGTGCCAGTAGCAGGGACAGCTCCTATAATTCACCCCCCCACTTT. This translates into CASSRDSSYNSPPHF.

This chain links TRBV10-3 with TRBJ2-7, with D possibly matching TRBD1 (6 bases). The CDR3 runs to 14 residues. Germline assignment: CDR1 ENHRY and CDR2 SYGVKD. The germline V and J ends were trimmed by 7 bases and 4 bases, with 17 bases remaining between them. DNA for the CDR3: TGTGCCATCAATTCTGGACAGACCCCATACGAGCAGTACTTC. Translated, it gives CAINSGQTPYEQYF.

The V call is TRBV5-4, the J call TRBJ2-3; 7 nucleotides match TRBD2. Germline-derived CDR1 and CDR2 are SGHNT and YYREEE (reference sequence). This CDR3 is 16 amino acids long. The ends lost 4 bases at V and 1 base at J; junction bases unmatched: 9. The CDR3 loop reads CASSPSKTSGTDTQYF. Written as DNA, the CDR3 is TGTGCCAGCAGCCCATCGAAAACTAGCGGCACAGATACGCAGTATTTT. Complete variable domain (other parts from reference TRBV5-4 and TRBJ2-3): ETGVTQSPTHLIKTRGQQVTLRCSSQSGHNTVSWYQQALGQGPQFIFQYYREEENGRGNFPPRFSGLQFPNYSSELNVNALELDDSALYLCASSPSKTSGTDTQYFGPGTRLTVL.

This clone appeared a few times. The gene calls are TRBV4-3 and TRBJ1-6, with D possibly matching TRBD1 (5 bases). Trimming left V 1 base short and J 7 bases short, with 11 bases between. CDR1 is LGHNA and CDR2 is YSLEER in the germline V gene. This CDR3 spans 15 amino acids. CDR3 amino acids: CASSQGRARNSPLHF. As DNA, the CDR3 is TGCGCCAGCAGCCAAGGCAGGGCCAGGAATTCACCCCTCCACTTT.

The genes are TRBV7-9 and TRBJ2-5; 7 positions agree with TRBD2. CDR1 SEHNR and CDR2 FQNEAQ come from the germline V gene (reference sequence). V was pared by 6 bases and J by 5 bases, with 3 bases of the junction left unmatched. This CDR3 region has 12 residues. The CDR3 here is CASSTAGETQYF. CDR3 coding DNA: TGTGCCAGCAGTACAGCGGGGGAGACCCAGTACTTC.

The V call is TRBV4-2, the J call TRBJ1-1, with TRBD1 as a possible D gene (6 bases). CDR3 length: 15 residues. Germline V gene lookup returns CDR1 LGHNA and CDR2 YNFKEQ. V lost 5 bases, J lost 3 bases, and 16 bases lay in between. This CDR3 is CASSAQQGADTEAFF. Written as DNA, the CDR3 is TGTGCCAGCAGCGCCCAACAGGGAGCTGACACTGAAGCTTTCTTT.

Written as DNA, the CDR3 is TGTGCCAGCAGTCGAGGGGACAGCCTCTACGAGCAGTACTTC. It yields the protein CASSRGDSLYEQYF. The rearrangement uses TRBV6-1 and TRBJ2-7, with 7 positions matching TRBD1. In germline, CDR1 is MNHNS, CDR2 SASEGT. V trimming: 5 bases; J trimming: 3 bases; junction bases outside the gene matches: 7. The CDR3 contains 14 residues.

The rearrangement links TRBV7-3 to TRBJ2-7; 8 positions match TRBD1. Unmatched junction bases numbered 7, after V lost 2 bases and J lost 4 bases. This CDR3 has 15 amino acids. Looked up from germline, CDR1 is SGHTA and CDR2 is FQGTGA. The CDR3 loop is CASSLSGTGSYEQYF. In DNA, the CDR3 is TGTGCCAGCAGCTTATCCGGGACAGGATCGTACGAGCAGTACTTC.

This chain links TRBV14 with TRBJ2-3, with 8 bases identical to TRBD2. V trimming: 4 bases; J trimming: 5 bases; junction bases outside the gene matches: 14. Germline loops: CDR1 SGHDN, CDR2 FVKESK. This CDR3 spans 17 amino acids. Written as DNA, the CDR3 is TGTGCCAGCAGCCTTGGACTAGCACCCGCCCAGGGAGATACGCAGTATTTT. Its translation: CASSLGLAPAQGDTQYF.

The V and J genes are TRBV5-6 and TRBJ1-5; D possibly corresponds to TRBD1 (6 bases). V gave up 0 bases and J gave up 7 bases, with 11 bases separating them. CDR3 size: 14 residues. In germline, CDR1 is SGHDT, CDR2 YYEEEE. The CDR3 sequence is CASSLVGGSQPQHF. CDR3 sequence (DNA): TGTGCCAGCAGCTTGGTAGGGGGAAGCCAGCCCCAGCATTTT.

This clone appeared a single time. The chain links TRBV6-5 to TRBJ1-2, with D uncertain. This CDR3 contains 13 residues. Deletions cut 5 bases from V and 8 bases from J, with 15 bases between. Germline CDR1 reads MNHEY; CDR2 reads SVGAGI. The DNA of the CDR3 is TGTGCCAGCAGTAGCGTCCGGGCGCTGGGCTACACCTTC. It encodes CASSSVRALGYTF.

Concerning this clone itself: Other DNA variants within this sample encode the same CDR3. V gene TRBV19 combines with J gene TRBJ1-2, with a possible D match to TRBD1 (5 bases). Trimming stripped 6 bases from V and 1 base from J, with 15 bases between. Germline V lookup: CDR1 LNHDA, CDR2 SQIVND (reference sequence). This CDR3 has 15 residues. The CDR3 loop is CASSMGTGVNYGYTF. CDR3 nucleotides: TGTGCCAGTAGCATGGGGACGGGAGTTAACTATGGCTACACCTTC. Drawing the rest from reference TRBV19 and TRBJ1-2, the complete variable domain is DGGITQSPKYLFRKEGQNVTLSCEQNLNHDAMYWYRQDPGQGLRLIYYSQIVNDFQKGDIAEGYSVSREKKESFPLTVTSAQKNPTAFYLCASSMGTGVNYGYTFGSGTRLTVV.